This T cell receptor beta chain was sequenced for a study of identical twins (dated by TCRdb to 2016 to 2017). Turning to the overall study: To test whether fetal clonotypes persist, the study used deep sequencing on TCR alpha and beta repertoires from monozygotic twins, unrelated adults of various ages, and cord blood. Replicate twin experiments were performed at different times using different library preparation protocols to rule out contamination.

The full study reports these points: Fewer insertions were carried by abundant cord blood beta clonotypes, a similar but weaker trend appeared in young adult naive repertoires, and no such trend appeared in memory repertoires. Out-of-frame TCR alpha sharing in monozygotic twins was systematically underestimated by recombination models, whereas sharing between unrelated individuals was in agreement with the recombination models. Out-of-frame TCR alpha sequences shared between twins showed an excess of low generation-probability sequences compared with coincidental sharing between unrelated individuals. Conclusions relied on cross-sectional statistical analysis, since the same donors could not be followed over many years. In beta out-of-frame sequences, excess twin sharing was weaker, because having fewer shared sequences lowered the signal-to-noise ratio. Invariant T cells such as MAIT and iNKT could partly confound zero-insertion analyses, though diverse VJ usage argued against this for most clonotypes.

This clonotype has at least ten counts. It lacks a known antigen. Qualities for individual bases were not recorded, and no much larger clone is one base off. Spanning cysteine to phenylalanine, the CDR3 consists of 15 amino acids. Only the CDR3 DNA stays, 45 bases, in frame from base 1. CDR1 is given as MNHEY and CDR2 as SVGAGI, both from the germline V gene. Trimming leaves V shorter by 2 bases and J shorter by 8 bases, with the junction holding 7 bases beyond the gene matches. All donors were healthy Caucasians. The twin cohort consisted of three pairs of female monozygotic twins, all aged roughly 18 to 30 years. Positive isolation kits from Invitrogen were used to isolate CD4+ and CD8+ T cell populations. Library generation was performed with 5' RACE. TCRdb lists the instrument as Illumina HiSeq 2000. A universal primer binding site was introduced by template switching, and a unique molecular identifier was present in the final cDNA, enabling accurate counting of TCR cDNA molecules. Specific primers in the conserved constant-segment region were used to synthesize first-strand cDNA for TCR alpha and beta chains. Each cDNA library was double barcoded, with a SMART-Mk sample barcode plus Illumina barcodes, to control for contamination. TruSeq adapter sequences and Illumina sample barcodes were added in two successive PCR steps. The TCR alpha and beta cDNA libraries were sequenced on the Illumina HiSeq platform using custom primers. In the authors' own workflow: MiGEC was used to process raw reads and extract unique molecular identifiers, and MiXCR was used to find CDR3 positions. Recombination models were inferred per individual with the repgenHMM and IGoR tools using an EM algorithm. Shared clonotypes were analyzed with the tcR package in R, and sharing was normalized by the product of cloneset sizes. To study raw recombination free of thymic and clonal selection effects, out-of-frame nonproductive sequences were analyzed. Through fastp at Q25 and MiXCR, TCRdb rebuilt clones from the public reads, retaining in-frame beta chains. Entries are consolidated by CDR3 protein sequence, retaining the most common genes and DNA. TCRdb assigned the V and J calls; the authors' analysis was not used. The sample table shows hundreds of thousands of distinct CDR3 sequences, and 9% to 15% are seen once. The top ten clonotypes cover around 7.8% of the sample.

The data also belong to a second study, concerning yellow fever vaccine responses in identical twins. The second study's authors report: According to the authors, the vaccine-induced T cell response in identical twins seemed to be partly convergent and partly specific to each individual. In the study, vaccine-responding T cell clones were precisely tracked in identical twins.

This TCR was recovered from a woman aged 18 to 35 in good health. The chain is encoded by TRBV6-5 joined to TRBJ2-1, with 9 middle bases fitting TRBD2. Sequenced input: CD8+ T cells sorted from blood. CDR3 protein: CASSYGGRAEHEQFF. The nucleotide sequence is TGTGCCAGCAGTTACGGCGGGAGGGCCGAGCATGAGCAGTTCTTC.